This record looks at one T cell receptor beta chain sequence and its context. The sample belongs to a study of CD8 T cells in Susac syndrome. RNA totalling roughly 0.45 to 1 ug underwent reverse transcription with random hexamers. Via MiXCR, TCRdb re-called the immunoSEQ multiplex PCR reads, giving one row per CDR3 protein. The sample records 150,000 to 200,000 distinct CDR3 sequences, 85% to 95% being singletons. Germline V lookup: CDR1 SGHRS, CDR2 YFSETQ. The junction had 5 bases not matched to a gene; V was cut back by 1 base and J by 0 bases. The CDR3 has 16 residues. Sequenced: CD4+ T cells from PBMCs. The chain links TRBV5-1 to TRBJ2-3, with TRBD1 identical over 7 bases. The sequence derives from a human donor in good health. CDR3 residues: CASSLSDRTSTDTQYF. DNA for the CDR3: TGCGCCAGCAGCTTGTCGGACAGGACTAGCACAGATACGCAGTATTTT.